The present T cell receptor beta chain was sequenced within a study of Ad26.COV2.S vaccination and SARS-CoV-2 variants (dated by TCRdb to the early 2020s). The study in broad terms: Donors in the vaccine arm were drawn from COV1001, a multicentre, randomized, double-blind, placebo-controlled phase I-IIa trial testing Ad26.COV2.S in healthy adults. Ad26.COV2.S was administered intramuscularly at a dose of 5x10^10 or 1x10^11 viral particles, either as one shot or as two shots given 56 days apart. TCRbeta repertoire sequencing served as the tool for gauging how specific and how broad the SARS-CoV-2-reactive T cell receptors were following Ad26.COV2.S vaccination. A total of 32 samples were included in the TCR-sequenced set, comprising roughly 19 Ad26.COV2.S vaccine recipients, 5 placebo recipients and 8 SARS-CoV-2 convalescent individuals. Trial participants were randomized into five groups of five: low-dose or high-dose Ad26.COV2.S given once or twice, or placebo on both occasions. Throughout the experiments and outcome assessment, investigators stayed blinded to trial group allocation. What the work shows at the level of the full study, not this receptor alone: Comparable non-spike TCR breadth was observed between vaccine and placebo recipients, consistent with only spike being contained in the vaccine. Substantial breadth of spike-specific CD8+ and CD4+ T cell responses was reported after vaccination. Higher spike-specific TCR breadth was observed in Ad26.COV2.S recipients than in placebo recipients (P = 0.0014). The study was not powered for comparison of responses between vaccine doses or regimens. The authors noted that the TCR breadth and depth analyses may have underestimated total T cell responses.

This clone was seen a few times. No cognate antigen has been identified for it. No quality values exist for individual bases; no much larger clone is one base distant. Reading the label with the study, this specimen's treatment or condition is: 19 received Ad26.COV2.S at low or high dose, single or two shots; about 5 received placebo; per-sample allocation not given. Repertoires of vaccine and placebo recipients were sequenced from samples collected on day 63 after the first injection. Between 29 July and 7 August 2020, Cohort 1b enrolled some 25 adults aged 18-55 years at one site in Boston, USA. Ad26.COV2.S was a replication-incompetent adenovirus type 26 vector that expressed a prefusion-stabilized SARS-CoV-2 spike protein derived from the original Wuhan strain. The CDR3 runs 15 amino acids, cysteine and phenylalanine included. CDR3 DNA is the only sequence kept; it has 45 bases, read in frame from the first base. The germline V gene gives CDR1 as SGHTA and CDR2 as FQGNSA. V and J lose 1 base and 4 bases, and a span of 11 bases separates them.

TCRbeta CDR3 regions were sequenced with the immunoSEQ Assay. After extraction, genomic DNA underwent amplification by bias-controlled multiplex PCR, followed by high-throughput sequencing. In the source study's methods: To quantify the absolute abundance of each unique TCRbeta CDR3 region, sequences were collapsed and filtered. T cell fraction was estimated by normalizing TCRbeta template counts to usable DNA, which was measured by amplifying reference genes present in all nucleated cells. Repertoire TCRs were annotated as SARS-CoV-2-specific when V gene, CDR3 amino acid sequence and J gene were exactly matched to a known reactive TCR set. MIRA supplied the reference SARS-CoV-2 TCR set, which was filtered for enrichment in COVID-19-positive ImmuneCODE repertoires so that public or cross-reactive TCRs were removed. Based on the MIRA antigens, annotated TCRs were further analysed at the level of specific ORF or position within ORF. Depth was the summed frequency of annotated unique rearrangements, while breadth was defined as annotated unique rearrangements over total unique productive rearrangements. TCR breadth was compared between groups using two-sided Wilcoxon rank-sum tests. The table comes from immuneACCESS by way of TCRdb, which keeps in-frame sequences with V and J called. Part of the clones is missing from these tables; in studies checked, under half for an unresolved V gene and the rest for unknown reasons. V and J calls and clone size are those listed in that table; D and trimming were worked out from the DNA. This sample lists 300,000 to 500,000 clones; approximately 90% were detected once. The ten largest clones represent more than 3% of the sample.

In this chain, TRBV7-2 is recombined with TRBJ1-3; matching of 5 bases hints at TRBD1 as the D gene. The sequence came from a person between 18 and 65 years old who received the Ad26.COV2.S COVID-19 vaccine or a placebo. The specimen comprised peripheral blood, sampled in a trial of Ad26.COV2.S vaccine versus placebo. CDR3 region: CASSLVGGDGNTIYF. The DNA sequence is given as TGTGCCAGCAGCTTAGTGGGGGGTGACGGAAACACCATATATTTT.